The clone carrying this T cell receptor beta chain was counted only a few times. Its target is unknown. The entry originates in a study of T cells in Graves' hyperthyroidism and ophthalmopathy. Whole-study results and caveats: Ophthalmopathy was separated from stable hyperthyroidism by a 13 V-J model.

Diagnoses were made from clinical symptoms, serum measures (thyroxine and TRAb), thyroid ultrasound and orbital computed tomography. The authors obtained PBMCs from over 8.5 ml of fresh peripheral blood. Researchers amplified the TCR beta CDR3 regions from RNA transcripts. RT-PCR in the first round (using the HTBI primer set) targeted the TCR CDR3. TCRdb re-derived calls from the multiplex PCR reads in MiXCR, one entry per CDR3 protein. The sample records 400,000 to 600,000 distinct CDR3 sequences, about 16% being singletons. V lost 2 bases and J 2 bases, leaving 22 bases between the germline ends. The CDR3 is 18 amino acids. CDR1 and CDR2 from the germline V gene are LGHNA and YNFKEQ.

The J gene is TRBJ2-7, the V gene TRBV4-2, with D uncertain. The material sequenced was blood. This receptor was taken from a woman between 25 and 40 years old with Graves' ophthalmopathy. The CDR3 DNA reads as TGTGCCAGCAGCCAACCCACCCTAGGGCGATCTGAAACCTACGAGCAGTACTTC. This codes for CASSQPTLGRSETYEQYF.